A selection of T cell receptor beta chains follows, all from one sample in a study of blood T cell repertoires in COVID-19. Sequencing used immunoSEQ multiplex PCR; TCRdb keeps in-frame clones, though not all of them. This table holds roughly 260,000 clones, under 90% found once. Sequencing input: PBMCs or T cells enriched from blood (not recorded which). The receptors come from a woman between 40 and 50 years old who had been exposed to COVID-19. Both conserved end residues are trimmed from each CDR3. Fields, in order: V gene, J gene, CDR3 protein.

>TRBV7-2|TRBJ2-5
ASSFSSGRRETQY
>TRBV6-5|TRBJ1-1
ASTLGLYTEAF
>TRBV9|TRBJ1-1
ASSPSGAGTEAF
>TRBV15|TRBJ1-3
ATSRDPGGLANTIY
>TRBV7-9|TRBJ1-2
ASSLESIDGYT
>TRBV20-1|TRBJ1-2
SASMTGRNAGGYT
>TRBV19|TRBJ1-5
ASRDPTDYSNQPQH
>TRBV9|TRBJ1-6
ASSVQGDNSPLH
>TRBV6-6|TRBJ1-1
ASSLVGPNTEAF
>TRBV20-1|TRBJ2-7
SASPLAGAYEQY
>TRBV6-6|TRBJ1-1
ASSQDRGRTEAF